This TCR beta chain was sequenced in a study of T cell repertoires in cytomegalovirus infection. As for the study in general: Public signatures in TCR beta pointed to CMV infection and matching HLA type. Study-level points and caveats: The ex vivo response showed dominance by HLA-C-restricted CMV-specific TCR beta clonotypes. Based on cumulative public TCR beta family frequency, carriers of CMV plus the relevant HLA were identified.

Worth noting for this clonotype: Its antigen is unidentified.

Looked up from germline, CDR1 is SGHDN and CDR2 is FVKESK. Trimming at V came to 0 bases and at J to 6 bases, leaving 12 bases not matched to a gene. The CDR3 runs to 18 residues. TCRdb processed the reads anew with MiXCR; each CDR3 protein has one entry. The data hold more than 400,000 distinct CDR3 sequences, with approximately 25% observed a single time. The source is a human donor in good health (CMV status not recorded). Some clones in this sample may be carry-over from other donors' samples. The sample consisted of PBMCs. The chain uses TRBV14 and TRBJ2-1; the match to TRBD2 covers 9 bases. The DNA for the CDR3 is TGTGCCAGCAGCCAAGATTCGTGGGCTAGCGGGATTGCCAATGAGCAGTTCTTC. Translated, it gives CASSQDSWASGIANEQFF.